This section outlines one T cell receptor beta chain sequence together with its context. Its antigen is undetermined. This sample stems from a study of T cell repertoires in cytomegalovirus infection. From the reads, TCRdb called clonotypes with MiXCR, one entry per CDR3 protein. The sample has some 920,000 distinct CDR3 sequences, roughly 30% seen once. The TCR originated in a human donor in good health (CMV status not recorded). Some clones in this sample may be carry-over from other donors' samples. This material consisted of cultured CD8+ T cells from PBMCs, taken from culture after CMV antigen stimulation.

For the CDR3, the DNA is TGTGCCAGCAGCTTAAAGGCGGCTAGCGGGGGGAGCTCCTACAATGAGCAGTTCTTC. Translating it yields CASSLKAASGGSSYNEQFF. The chain uses TRBV7-2 and TRBJ2-1; 11 nucleotides match TRBD2. Germline V gives CDR1 SGHTA, CDR2 FQGNSA. The CDR3 totals 19 residues. The trim removed 2 bases at V and 0 bases at J, leaving 9 bases unmatched.